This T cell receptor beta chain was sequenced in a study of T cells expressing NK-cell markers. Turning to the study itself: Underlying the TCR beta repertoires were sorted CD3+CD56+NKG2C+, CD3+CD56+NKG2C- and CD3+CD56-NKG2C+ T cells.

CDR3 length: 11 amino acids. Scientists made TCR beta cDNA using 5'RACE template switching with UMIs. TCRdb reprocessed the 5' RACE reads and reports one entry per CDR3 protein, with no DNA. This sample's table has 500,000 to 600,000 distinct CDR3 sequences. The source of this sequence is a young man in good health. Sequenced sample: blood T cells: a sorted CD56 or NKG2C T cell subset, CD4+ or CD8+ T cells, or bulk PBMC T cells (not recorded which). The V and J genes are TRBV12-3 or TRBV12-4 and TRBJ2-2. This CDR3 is CASTPTGELFF.